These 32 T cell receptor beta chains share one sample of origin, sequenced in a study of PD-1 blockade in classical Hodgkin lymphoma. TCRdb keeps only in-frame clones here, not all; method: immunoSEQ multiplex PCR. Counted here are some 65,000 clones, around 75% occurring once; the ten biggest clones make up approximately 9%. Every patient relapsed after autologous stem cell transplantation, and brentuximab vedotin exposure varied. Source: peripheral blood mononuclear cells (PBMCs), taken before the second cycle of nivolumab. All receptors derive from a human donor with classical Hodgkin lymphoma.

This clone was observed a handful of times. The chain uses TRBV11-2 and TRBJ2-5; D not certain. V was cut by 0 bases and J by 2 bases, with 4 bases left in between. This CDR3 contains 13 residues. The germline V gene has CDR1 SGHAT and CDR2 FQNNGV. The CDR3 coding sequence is TGTGCCAGCAGCTTAGACCCACAAGAGACCCAGTACTTC. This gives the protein CASSLDPQETQYF.

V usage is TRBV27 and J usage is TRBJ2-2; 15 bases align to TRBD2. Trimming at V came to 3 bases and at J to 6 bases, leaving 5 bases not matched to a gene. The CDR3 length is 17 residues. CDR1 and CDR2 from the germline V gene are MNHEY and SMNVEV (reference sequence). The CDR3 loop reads CASSLGTSGGPSGELFF. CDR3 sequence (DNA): TGTGCCAGCAGTTTGGGGACTAGCGGGGGGCCTTCCGGGGAGCTGTTTTTT.

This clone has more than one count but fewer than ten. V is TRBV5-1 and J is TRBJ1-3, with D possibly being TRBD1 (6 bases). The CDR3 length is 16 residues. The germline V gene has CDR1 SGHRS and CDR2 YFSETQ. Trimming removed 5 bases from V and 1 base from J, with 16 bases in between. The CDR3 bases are TGCGCCAGCAGACGCGGGTACAGGGAGTCTGGAAACACCATATATTTT. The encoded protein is CASRRGYRESGNTIYF.

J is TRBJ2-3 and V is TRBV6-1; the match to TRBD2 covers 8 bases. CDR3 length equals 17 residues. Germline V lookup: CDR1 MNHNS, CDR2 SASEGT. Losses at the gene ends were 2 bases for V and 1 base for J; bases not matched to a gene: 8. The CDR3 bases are TGTGCCAGCAGTGAAAGGGGGATAGCGGGGCGCACAGATACGCAGTATTTT. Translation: CASSERGIAGRTDTQYF.

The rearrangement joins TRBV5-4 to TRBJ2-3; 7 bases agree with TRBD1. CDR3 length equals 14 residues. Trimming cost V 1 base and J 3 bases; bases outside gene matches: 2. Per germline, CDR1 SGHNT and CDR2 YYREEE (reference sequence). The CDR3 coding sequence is TGTGCCAGCAGCTTGCAGGGGGAGACAGATACGCAGTATTTT. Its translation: CASSLQGETDTQYF. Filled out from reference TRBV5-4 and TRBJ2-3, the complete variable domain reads ETGVTQSPTHLIKTRGQQVTLRCSSQSGHNTVSWYQQALGQGPQFIFQYYREEENGRGNFPPRFSGLQFPNYSSELNVNALELDDSALYLCASSLQGETDTQYFGPGTRLTVL.

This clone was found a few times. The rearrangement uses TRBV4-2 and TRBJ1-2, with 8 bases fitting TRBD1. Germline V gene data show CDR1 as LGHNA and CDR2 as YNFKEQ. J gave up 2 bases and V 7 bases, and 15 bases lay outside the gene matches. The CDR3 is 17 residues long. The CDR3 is CASTRGTGQGKNYGYTF. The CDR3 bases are TGTGCCAGCACTCGGGGCACAGGACAGGGAAAGAACTATGGCTACACCTTC.

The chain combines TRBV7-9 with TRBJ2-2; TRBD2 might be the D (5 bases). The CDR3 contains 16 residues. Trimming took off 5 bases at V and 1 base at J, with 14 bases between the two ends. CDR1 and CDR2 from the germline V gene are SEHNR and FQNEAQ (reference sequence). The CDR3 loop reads CASSVFWTGNTGELFF. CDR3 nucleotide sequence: TGTGCCAGCAGCGTCTTCTGGACTGGGAACACCGGGGAGCTGTTTTTT.

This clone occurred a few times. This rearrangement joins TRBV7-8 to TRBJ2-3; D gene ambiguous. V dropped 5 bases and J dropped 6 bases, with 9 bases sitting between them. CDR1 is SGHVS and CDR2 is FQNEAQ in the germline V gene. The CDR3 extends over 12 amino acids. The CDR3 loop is CASSGSVDTQYF. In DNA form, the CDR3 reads TGTGCCAGCAGCGGATCCGTGGATACGCAGTATTTT. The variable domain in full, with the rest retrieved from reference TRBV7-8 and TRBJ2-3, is GAGVSQSPRYKVAKRGQDVALRCDPISGHVSLFWYQQALGQGPEFLTYFQNEAQLDKSGLPSDRFFAERPEGSVSTLKIQRTQQEDSAVYLCASSGSVDTQYFGPGTRLTVL.

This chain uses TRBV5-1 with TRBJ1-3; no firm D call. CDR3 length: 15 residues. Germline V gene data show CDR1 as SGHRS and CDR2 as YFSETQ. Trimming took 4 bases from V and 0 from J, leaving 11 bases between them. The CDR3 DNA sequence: TGCGCCAGCAGCGTAAGCTTTTTCTCTGGAAACACCATATATTTT. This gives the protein CASSVSFFSGNTIYF.

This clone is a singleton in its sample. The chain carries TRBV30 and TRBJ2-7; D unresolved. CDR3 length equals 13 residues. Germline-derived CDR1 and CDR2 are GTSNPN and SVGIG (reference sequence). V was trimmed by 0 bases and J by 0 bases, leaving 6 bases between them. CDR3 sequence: CAWSVGSSYEQYF. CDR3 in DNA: TGTGCCTGGAGTGTTGGCAGCTCCTACGAGCAGTACTTC.

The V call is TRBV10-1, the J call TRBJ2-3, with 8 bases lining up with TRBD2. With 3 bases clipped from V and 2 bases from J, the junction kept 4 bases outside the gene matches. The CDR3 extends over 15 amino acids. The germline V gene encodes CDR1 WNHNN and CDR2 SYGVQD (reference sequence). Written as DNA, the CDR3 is TGCGCCAGCAGTGAAGAAGCGGGGGCCACAGATACGCAGTATTTT. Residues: CASSEEAGATDTQYF.

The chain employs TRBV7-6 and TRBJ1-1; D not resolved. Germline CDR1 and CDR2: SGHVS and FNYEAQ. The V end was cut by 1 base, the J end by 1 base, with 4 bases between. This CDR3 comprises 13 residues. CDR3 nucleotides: TGTGCCAGCAGCTTAGAAGAGAACACTGAAGCTTTCTTT. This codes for CASSLEENTEAFF.

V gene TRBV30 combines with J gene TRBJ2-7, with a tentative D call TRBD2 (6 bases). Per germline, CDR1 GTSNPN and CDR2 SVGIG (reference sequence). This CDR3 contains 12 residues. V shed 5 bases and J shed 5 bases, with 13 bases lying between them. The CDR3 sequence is CAWRENDNEQYF. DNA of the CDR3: TGTGCCTGGCGGGAGAATGACAACGAGCAGTACTTC.

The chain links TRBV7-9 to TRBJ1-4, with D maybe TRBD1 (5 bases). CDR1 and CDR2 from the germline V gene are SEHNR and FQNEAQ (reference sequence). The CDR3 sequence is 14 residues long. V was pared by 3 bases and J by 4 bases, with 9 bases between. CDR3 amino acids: CASSLRQSNEKLFF. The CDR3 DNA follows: TGTGCCAGCAGCTTGAGACAGAGTAATGAAAAACTGTTTTTT.

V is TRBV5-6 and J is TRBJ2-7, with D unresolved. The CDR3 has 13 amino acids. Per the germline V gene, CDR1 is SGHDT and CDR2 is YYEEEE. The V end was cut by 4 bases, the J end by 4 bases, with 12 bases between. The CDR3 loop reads CASSRLVGYEQYF. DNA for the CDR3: TGTGCCAGCAGCCGACTCGTTGGGTACGAGCAGTACTTC. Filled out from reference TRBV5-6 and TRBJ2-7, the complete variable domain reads DAGVTQSPTHLIKTRGQQVTLRCSPKSGHDTVSWYQQALGQGPQFIFQYYEEEERQRGNFPDRFSGHQFPNYSSELNVNALLLGDSALYLCASSRLVGYEQYFGPGTRLTVT.

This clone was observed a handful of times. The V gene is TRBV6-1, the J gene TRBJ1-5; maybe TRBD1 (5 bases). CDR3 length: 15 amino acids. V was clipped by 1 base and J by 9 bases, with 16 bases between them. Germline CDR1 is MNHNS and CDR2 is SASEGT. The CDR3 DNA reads TGTGCCAGCAGTGAAGGCTTCGGGACTATCGGGCCCCAGCATTTT. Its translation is CASSEGFGTIGPQHF.

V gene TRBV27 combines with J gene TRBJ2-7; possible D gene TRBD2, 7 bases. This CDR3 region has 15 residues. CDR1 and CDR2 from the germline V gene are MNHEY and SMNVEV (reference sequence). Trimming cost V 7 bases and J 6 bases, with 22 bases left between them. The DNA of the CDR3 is TGTGCCAGCACTCTCCGGGGGGCAGGGCTGGCCGAGCAGTACTTC. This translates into CASTLRGAGLAEQYF.

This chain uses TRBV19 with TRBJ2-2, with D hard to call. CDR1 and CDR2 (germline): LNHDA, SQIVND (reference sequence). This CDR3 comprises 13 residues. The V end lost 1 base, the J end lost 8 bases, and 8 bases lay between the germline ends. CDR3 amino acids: CASSIVARGELFF. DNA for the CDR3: TGTGCCAGTAGTATAGTCGCCAGGGGGGAGCTGTTTTTT.

In DNA, the CDR3 is TGTGCCTGGAGTGCGGTCAGGGGAAGAGCCGGGGAGCTGTTTTTT. It translates to CAWSAVRGRAGELFF. The chain carries TRBV30 and TRBJ2-2; D may be TRBD1 (6 bases). Trimming pared 1 base from V and 6 bases from J, leaving 15 bases between. Germline V gene lookup returns CDR1 GTSNPN and CDR2 SVGIG (reference sequence). The length of the CDR3 is 15 residues.

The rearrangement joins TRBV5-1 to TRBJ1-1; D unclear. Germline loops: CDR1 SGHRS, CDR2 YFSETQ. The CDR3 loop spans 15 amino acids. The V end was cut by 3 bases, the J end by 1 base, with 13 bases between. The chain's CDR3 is CASSSGSTENTEAFF. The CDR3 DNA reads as TGCGCCAGCAGCTCGGGATCGACGGAGAACACTGAAGCTTTCTTT.

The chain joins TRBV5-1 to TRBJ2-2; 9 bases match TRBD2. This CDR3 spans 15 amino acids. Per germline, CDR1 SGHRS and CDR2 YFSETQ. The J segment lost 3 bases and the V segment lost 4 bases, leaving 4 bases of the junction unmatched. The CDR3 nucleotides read TGCGCCAGCAGCCCCCGACTAGCGGACACCGGGGAGCTGTTTTTT. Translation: CASSPRLADTGELFF.

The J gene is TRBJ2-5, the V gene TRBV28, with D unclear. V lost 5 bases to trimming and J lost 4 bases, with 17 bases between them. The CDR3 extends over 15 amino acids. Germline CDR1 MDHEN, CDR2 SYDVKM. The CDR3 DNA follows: TGTGCCAGCAGTATACAAAGAAGGTGGGGAGAGACCCAGTACTTC. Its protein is CASSIQRRWGETQYF.

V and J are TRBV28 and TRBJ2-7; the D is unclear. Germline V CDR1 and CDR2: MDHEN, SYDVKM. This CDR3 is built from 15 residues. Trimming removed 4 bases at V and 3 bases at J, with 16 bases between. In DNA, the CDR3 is TGTGCCAGCAGTTCACCCTACGACCGAAACTACGAGCAGTACTTC. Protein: CASSSPYDRNYEQYF.

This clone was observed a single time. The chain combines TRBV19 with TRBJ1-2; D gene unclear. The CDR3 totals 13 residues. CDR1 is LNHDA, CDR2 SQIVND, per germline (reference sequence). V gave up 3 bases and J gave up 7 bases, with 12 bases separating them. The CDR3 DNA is TGTGCCAGTAGTATTCCCCATGCGGGTGGCTACACCTTC. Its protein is CASSIPHAGGYTF.

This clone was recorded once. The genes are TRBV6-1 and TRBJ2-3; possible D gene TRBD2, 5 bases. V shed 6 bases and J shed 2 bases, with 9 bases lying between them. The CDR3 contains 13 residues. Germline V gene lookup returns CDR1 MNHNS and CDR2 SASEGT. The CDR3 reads CASRGLSTDTQYF. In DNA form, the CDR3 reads TGTGCCAGCAGAGGACTTTCCACAGATACGCAGTATTTT.

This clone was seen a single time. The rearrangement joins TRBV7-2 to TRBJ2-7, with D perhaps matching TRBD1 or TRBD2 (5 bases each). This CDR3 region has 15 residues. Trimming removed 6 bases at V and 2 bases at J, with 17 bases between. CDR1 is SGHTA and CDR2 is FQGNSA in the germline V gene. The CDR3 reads CASSRSWDATYEQYF. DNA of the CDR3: TGTGCCAGCAGTAGGTCATGGGACGCGACCTACGAGCAGTACTTC.

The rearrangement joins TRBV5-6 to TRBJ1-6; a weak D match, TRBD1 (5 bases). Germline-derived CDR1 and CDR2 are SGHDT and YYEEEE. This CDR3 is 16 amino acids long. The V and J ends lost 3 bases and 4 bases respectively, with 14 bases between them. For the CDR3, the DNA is TGTGCCAGCAGCTCCGAACCGGGACGGTATAATTCACCCCTCCACTTT. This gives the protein CASSSEPGRYNSPLHF.

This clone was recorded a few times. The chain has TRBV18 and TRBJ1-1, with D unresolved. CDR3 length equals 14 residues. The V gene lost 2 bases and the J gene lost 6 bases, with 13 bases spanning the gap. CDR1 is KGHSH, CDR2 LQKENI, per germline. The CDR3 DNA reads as TGTGCCAGCTCACCAGGGAGACCGGCCGCTGAAGCTTTCTTT. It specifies CASSPGRPAAEAFF.

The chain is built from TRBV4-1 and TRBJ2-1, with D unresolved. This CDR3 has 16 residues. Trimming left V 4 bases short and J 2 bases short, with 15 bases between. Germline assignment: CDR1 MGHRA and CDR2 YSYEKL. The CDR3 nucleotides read TGCGCCAGCAGCCCAGGACCAGCTGGACCCTACAATGAGCAGTTCTTC. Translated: CASSPGPAGPYNEQFF.

The CDR3 protein is CASSLWTSSYEQYF. The CDR3 DNA is TGTGCCAGCAGCCTATGGACTAGCTCCTACGAGCAGTACTTC. V and J are TRBV11-3 and TRBJ2-7; 7 nucleotides match TRBD2. This CDR3 is 14 amino acids long. After removal of 5 bases from V and 0 bases from J, the junction contained 4 bases not matched to a gene. Germline CDR1 is SGHNT and CDR2 is YENEEA. The full variable domain, in which reference TRBV11-3 and TRBJ2-7 provide the parts outside the CDR3, is EAGVVQSPRYKIIEKKQPVAFWCNPISGHNTLYWYLQNLGQGPELLIRYENEEAVDDSQLPKDRFSAERLKGVDSTLKIQPAELGDSAVYLCASSLWTSSYEQYFGPGTRLTVT.

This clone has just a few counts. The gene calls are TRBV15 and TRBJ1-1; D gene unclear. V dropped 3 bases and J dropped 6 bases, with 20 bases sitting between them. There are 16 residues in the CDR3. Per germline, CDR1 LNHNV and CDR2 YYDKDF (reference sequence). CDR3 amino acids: CATSRASVLLGSEAFF. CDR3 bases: TGTGCCACCAGCAGGGCTTCGGTACTTCTCGGCTCTGAAGCTTTCTTT.

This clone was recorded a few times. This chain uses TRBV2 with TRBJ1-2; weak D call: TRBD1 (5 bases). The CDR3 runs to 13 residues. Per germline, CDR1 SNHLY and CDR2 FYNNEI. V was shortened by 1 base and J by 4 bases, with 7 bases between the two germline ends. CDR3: CASSEEGFYGYTF. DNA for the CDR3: TGTGCCAGCAGTGAAGAGGGGTTCTATGGCTACACCTTC.